What follows are 27 T cell receptor beta chains derived from one specimen sequenced in a study of blood T cell repertoires in COVID-19. Data came from immunoSEQ multiplex PCR; TCRdb stores just in-frame clones and leaves some out. This table holds 150,000 to 200,000 clones, 70% to 90% found once. The sample comprised peripheral blood. Source of these receptors: a woman of 80 years or more in a cohort sampled during active or convalescent COVID-19.

The chain couples TRBV5-1 to TRBJ1-1, with TRBD1 identical over 9 bases. V dropped 0 bases and J dropped 8; count of bases not matched to a gene: 5. Germline CDR1 is SGHRS and CDR2 is YFSETQ. The length of the CDR3 is 14 residues. CDR3 amino acids: CASSLDDGTGEAFF. The DNA for the CDR3 is TGCGCCAGCAGCTTGGATGACGGGACAGGGGAAGCTTTCTTT.

The J gene is TRBJ2-2, the V gene TRBV24-1; 8 positions agree with TRBD2. The trim removed 9 bases at V and 0 bases at J, leaving 14 bases unmatched. The CDR3 is 18 residues long. Germline V gene lookup returns CDR1 KGHDR and CDR2 SFDVKD. CDR3 protein: CATSQPGLGFANTGELFF. In DNA form, the CDR3 reads TGTGCCACCTCGCAACCGGGACTAGGTTTTGCGAACACCGGGGAGCTGTTTTTT.

The genes are TRBV27 and TRBJ2-7, with 11 nucleotides matching TRBD1. CDR3 length: 13 amino acids. J lost 6 bases, V lost 3 bases, and 1 base had no gene match. Per the germline V gene, CDR1 is MNHEY and CDR2 is SMNVEV (reference sequence). CDR3 bases: TGTGCCAGCAGTTTTGGGACAGGGGGCGAGCAGTACTTC. Its translation is CASSFGTGGEQYF.

The V gene is TRBV7-2, the J gene TRBJ2-7, with D possibly matching TRBD1 (5 bases). CDR1 is SGHTA, CDR2 FQGNSA, per germline. V was clipped by 5 bases and J by 3 bases, with 17 bases between them. This CDR3 has 15 residues. CDR3 protein: CASSVQARSYYEQYF. The CDR3, as DNA: TGTGCCAGCAGCGTACAGGCCCGGAGTTACTACGAGCAGTACTTC.

The chain recombines TRBV9 with TRBJ1-4, with D maybe TRBD1 (5 bases). With 3 bases removed from V and 8 bases from J, the gap between germline ends came to 23 bases. The CDR3 runs to 17 residues. Germline CDR1 SGDLS, CDR2 YYNGEE. CDR3 nucleotides: TGTGCCAGCAGCGCCCAAGGCGGGGGTTCCTTCGGCGAAAAACTGTTTTTT. Its translation: CASSAQGGGSFGEKLFF.

V gene TRBV11-2 combines with J gene TRBJ2-7; TRBD1 matches 9 bases. Trimming at V came to 2 bases and at J to 7 bases, leaving 12 bases not matched to a gene. CDR3 length equals 16 residues. Looked up from germline, CDR1 is SGHAT and CDR2 is FQNNGV. The CDR3 bases are TGTGCCAGCAGCTTAAACTCGGGACAGGGAATGGGAGAGCAGTACTTC. Translating it yields CASSLNSGQGMGEQYF.

Only a few counts were recorded for this clone. The chain carries TRBV18 and TRBJ2-2; 8 bases line up with TRBD1. Germline CDR1 reads KGHSH; CDR2 reads LQKENI. The CDR3 length is 16 residues. J lost 3 bases, V lost 3 bases, and 6 bases had no gene match. CDR3 region: CASSPQGAGYTGELFF. As DNA, the CDR3 is TGTGCCAGCTCACCGCAGGGGGCAGGATACACCGGGGAGCTGTTTTTT.

The CDR3 loop reads CASSPMGQGTYEQYV. CDR3 DNA sequence: TGTGCCAGCTCACCAATGGGACAGGGGACCTACGAGCAGTACGTC. The chain links TRBV18 to TRBJ2-7, with 10 positions matching TRBD1. V shed 2 bases and J 2 bases; nucleotides not matched to a gene: 3. CDR3 size: 15 residues. The germline gives CDR1 KGHSH, CDR2 LQKENI.

The rearrangement uses TRBV28 and TRBJ1-3; 8 positions match TRBD1. Per the germline V gene, CDR1 is MDHEN and CDR2 is SYDVKM. The CDR3 consists of 14 residues. The trim removed 5 bases at V and 4 bases at J, leaving 4 bases unmatched. The CDR3 DNA sequence: TGTGCCAGCAGTGCGGGACAGGACGGAAACACCATATATTTT. Its protein is CASSAGQDGNTIYF. The full variable domain, with the rest looked up from reference TRBV28 and TRBJ1-3, is DVKVTQSSRYLVKRTGEKVFLECVQDMDHENMFWYRQDPGLGLRLIYFSYDVKMKEKGDIPEGYSVSREKKERFSLILESASTNQTSMYLCASSAGQDGNTIYFGEGSWLTVV.

The chain has TRBV27 and TRBJ1-5; 9 bases are a match to TRBD1. Germline CDR1 reads MNHEY; CDR2 reads SMNVEV (reference sequence). This CDR3 is built from 15 residues. Germline trimming cut 5 bases from V and 1 base from J; bases unmatched to any gene: 3. The CDR3, as DNA: TGTGCCAGCAGTCCAGGGACAGGGAGCAATCAGCCCCAGCATTTT. Amino acid sequence: CASSPGTGSNQPQHF.

This clone was seen a single time. The J gene is TRBJ1-5, the V gene TRBV6-6, with D possibly TRBD1 on 6 matching bases. CDR3 length: 15 amino acids. Trimming left V 8 bases short and J 2 bases short, with 16 bases between. CDR1 is MNHNY, CDR2 SVGAGI, per germline (reference sequence). The CDR3 DNA is TGTGCCAGCGGCTGGGGACAAGGGCGCAATCAGCCCCAGCATTTT. Protein product: CASGWGQGRNQPQHF.

The CDR3 DNA is TGCGCCAGCAGCCTGAGATTGAGGGACACTGCGTTCTCTGGAAACACCATATATTTT. The encoded protein is CASSLRLRDTAFSGNTIYF. The chain recombines TRBV4-1 with TRBJ1-3; D is perhaps TRBD1 (6 bases). The CDR3 is 19 amino acids. The V gene's germline CDR1 is MGHRA and CDR2 YSYEKL. The V end was cut by 4 bases, the J end by 0 bases, with 22 bases between.

The chain uses TRBV19 and TRBJ1-2; a weak D match, TRBD1 (6 bases). The germline gives CDR1 LNHDA, CDR2 SQIVND (reference sequence). There are 14 residues in the CDR3. Trimming pared 1 base from V and 2 bases from J, leaving 8 bases between. CDR3 sequence (DNA): TGTGCCAGTAGTATAGTTCAGGGGAACTATGGCTACACCTTC. Protein sequence: CASSIVQGNYGYTF.

The J gene is TRBJ1-2, the V gene TRBV7-2; tentatively, D is TRBD1 (5 bases). Trimming stripped 1 base from V and 4 bases from J, with 7 bases between. The CDR3 is made up of 13 amino acids. The germline gives CDR1 SGHTA, CDR2 FQGNSA. CDR3 loop: CASSLDRFYGYTF. For the CDR3, the DNA is TGTGCCAGCAGCTTAGACAGGTTCTATGGCTACACCTTC.

This chain links TRBV6-5 with TRBJ1-3, with 8 bases identical to TRBD1. The germline gives CDR1 MNHEY, CDR2 SVGAGI. CDR3 length: 14 amino acids. J was trimmed by 4 bases and V by 6 bases; bases with no gene match: 5. The CDR3 spells CASRMTGEGNTIYF. The CDR3 region has the DNA TGTGCCAGCAGGATGACAGGGGAGGGAAACACCATATATTTT.

The chain carries TRBV11-2 and TRBJ1-5; D gene uncertain. Germline V gene sequence: CDR1 SGHAT, CDR2 FQNNGV. V was clipped by 4 bases and J by 6 bases, with 13 bases between them. The CDR3 is 14 residues long. The CDR3 DNA reads as TGTGCCAGCAGCTCCACCCTGTCAGGTCAGCCCCAGCATTTT. This codes for CASSSTLSGQPQHF.

This clone has only one observation. The genes are TRBV5-6 and TRBJ2-5, with a weak D call TRBD1 (5 bases). The CDR3 extends over 16 amino acids. Trimming took off 4 bases at V and 3 bases at J, with 19 bases between the two ends. Germline CDR1 and CDR2: SGHDT and YYEEEE. As DNA, the CDR3 is TGTGCCAGCAGCCCCGGTTCTAATGGCAGGGAAGAGACCCAGTACTTC. Amino acids: CASSPGSNGREETQYF.

This sequence joins TRBV28 and TRBJ1-4; possible D gene TRBD1, 6 bases. The CDR3 extends over 14 amino acids. Germline values: CDR1 MDHEN, CDR2 SYDVKM. The V end was cut by 9 bases, the J end by 13 bases, with 24 bases between. In DNA, the CDR3 is TGTGCCAGTGGAGACTGGGGGCAGGCACGGGGACTGTTTTTT. Translation gives CASGDWGQARGLFF. Using reference TRBV28 and TRBJ1-4 for the parts outside the CDR3, the full variable domain is DVKVTQSSRYLVKRTGEKVFLECVQDMDHENMFWYRQDPGLGLRLIYFSYDVKMKEKGDIPEGYSVSREKKERFSLILESASTNQTSMYLCASGDWGQARGLFFGSGTQLSVL.

The chain joins TRBV3-1 (or the pseudogene TRBV3-2) to TRBJ1-5; D ambiguous. The CDR3 runs 16 residues. V gave up 1 base and J gave up 4 bases, with 14 bases separating them. Germline V gene sequence: CDR1 LGHDT, CDR2 YNNKEL (reference sequence). The CDR3 DNA is TGTGCCAGCAGCCAAGCTGCCGGGGTAGGGAATCAGCCCCAGCATTTT. Amino acids: CASSQAAGVGNQPQHF.

This clone was counted between two and nine times. V and J are TRBV19 and TRBJ1-1; the D is unclear. CDR1 and CDR2 from the germline V gene are LNHDA and SQIVND (reference sequence). Deletions cut 7 bases from V and 0 bases from J, with 18 bases between. This CDR3 region has 16 residues. CDR3 bases: TGTGCCAGTAAGATCGGGATACGGCGGATGAACACTGAAGCTTTCTTT. Residues: CASKIGIRRMNTEAFF. The entire variable domain, with the rest obtained from reference TRBV19 and TRBJ1-1, is as follows: DGGITQSPKYLFRKEGQNVTLSCEQNLNHDAMYWYRQDPGQGLRLIYYSQIVNDFQKGDIAEGYSVSREKKESFPLTVTSAQKNPTAFYLCASKIGIRRMNTEAFFGQGTRLTVV.

The rearrangement uses TRBV20-1 and TRBJ1-5; D gene ambiguous. The CDR3 is 12 amino acids. The germline V gene encodes CDR1 DFQATT and CDR2 SNEGSKA (reference sequence). Deletions cut 3 bases from V and 4 bases from J, with 7 bases between. The CDR3 spells CSASTVNQPQHF. DNA for the CDR3: TGCAGTGCTAGTACAGTGAATCAGCCCCAGCATTTT.

The V call is TRBV23-1, the J call TRBJ2-1; 8 nucleotides align to TRBD2. TRBV23-1 is sorted into the ORF group, with uncertain function. With 5 bases clipped from V and 6 bases from J, the junction kept 12 bases outside the gene matches. The CDR3 loop spans 16 amino acids. CDR3 bases: TGCGCCAGCAGTGAAGGGGACGGGAGGGCCGTCAATGAGCAGTTCTTC. It translates to CASSEGDGRAVNEQFF.

The table lists this clone with a count of one. V and J are TRBV7-2 and TRBJ2-1; 12 bases are a match to TRBD2. Germline V gene lookup returns CDR1 SGHTA and CDR2 FQGNSA. CDR3 length equals 19 residues. Losses at the gene ends were 2 bases for V and 6 bases for J; bases not matched to a gene: 14. As DNA, the CDR3 is TGTGCCAGCAGCTTAACCGCCCAACTAGCGGGAGGACACCCCAATGAGCAGTTCTTC. This gives the protein CASSLTAQLAGGHPNEQFF.

The rearrangement uses TRBV7-2 and TRBJ1-6; 7 nucleotides match TRBD1. There are 15 residues in the CDR3. Germline-derived CDR1 and CDR2 are SGHTA and FQGNSA. The ends lost 5 bases at V and 5 bases at J; junction bases unmatched: 6. This chain's CDR3 is CASSPTGPNNSPLHF. CDR3 sequence (DNA): TGTGCCAGCAGCCCGACAGGGCCTAATAATTCACCCCTCCACTTT.

The chain links TRBV18 to TRBJ1-4, with D tentatively TRBD1 (6 bases). This CDR3 is built from 14 residues. V was clipped by 3 bases and J by 8 bases, with 13 bases between them. Germline CDR1 reads KGHSH; CDR2 reads LQKENI. The CDR3 coding sequence is TGTGCCAGCTCACCCGCGGCAGGGGACGAAAAACTGTTTTTT. Protein sequence: CASSPAAGDEKLFF.

J is TRBJ2-1 and V is TRBV11-2; 10 bases align to TRBD2. The trim removed 8 bases at V and 4 bases at J, leaving 5 bases unmatched. The germline CDR1 and CDR2 sequences are SGHAT and FQNNGV. This CDR3 has 14 residues. DNA for the CDR3: TGTGCCAGCGGGGCTAGCGGGAGTTACAATGAGCAGTTCTTC. The encoded protein is CASGASGSYNEQFF.

The J gene is TRBJ2-3, the V gene TRBV24-1, with D perhaps matching TRBD1 (6 bases). Trimming removed 0 bases from V and 0 bases from J, with 6 bases in between. Germline CDR1 and CDR2: KGHDR and SFDVKD. This CDR3 region has 15 residues. DNA for the CDR3: TGTGCCACCAGTGATTTGGGACAGAGCACAGATACGCAGTATTTT. Its protein product is CATSDLGQSTDTQYF.